The clone carrying this TCR beta chain occurred a few times. CDR1 is LNHDA, CDR2 SQIVND, per germline (reference sequence). With V trimmed by 7 bases and J by 0 bases, 10 bases remained unmatched. This CDR3 region has 17 residues. TCRdb re-derived calls from the 5' RACE reads in MiXCR, one entry per CDR3 protein. The repertoire holds under 200,000 distinct CDR3 sequences, with 11% as singletons. The sample originates from a study of T cells after yellow fever vaccination. J is TRBJ2-2 and V is TRBV19; 8 bases are shared with TRBD2. The sample here was CD8+ T cells sorted from PBMCs, taken 15 days after the yellow fever booster vaccination. This receptor was taken from a man younger than 30 who received the YFV17D yellow fever vaccine. The CDR3 loop is CASTPRAGGANTGELFF. For the CDR3, the DNA is TGTGCCAGTACCCCTCGGGCGGGGGGTGCGAACACCGGGGAGCTGTTTTTT. Full variable domain (remainder filled in from reference TRBV19 and TRBJ2-2): DGGITQSPKYLFRKEGQNVTLSCEQNLNHDAMYWYRQDPGQGLRLIYYSQIVNDFQKGDIAEGYSVSREKKESFPLTVTSAQKNPTAFYLCASTPRAGGANTGELFFGEGSRLTVL.